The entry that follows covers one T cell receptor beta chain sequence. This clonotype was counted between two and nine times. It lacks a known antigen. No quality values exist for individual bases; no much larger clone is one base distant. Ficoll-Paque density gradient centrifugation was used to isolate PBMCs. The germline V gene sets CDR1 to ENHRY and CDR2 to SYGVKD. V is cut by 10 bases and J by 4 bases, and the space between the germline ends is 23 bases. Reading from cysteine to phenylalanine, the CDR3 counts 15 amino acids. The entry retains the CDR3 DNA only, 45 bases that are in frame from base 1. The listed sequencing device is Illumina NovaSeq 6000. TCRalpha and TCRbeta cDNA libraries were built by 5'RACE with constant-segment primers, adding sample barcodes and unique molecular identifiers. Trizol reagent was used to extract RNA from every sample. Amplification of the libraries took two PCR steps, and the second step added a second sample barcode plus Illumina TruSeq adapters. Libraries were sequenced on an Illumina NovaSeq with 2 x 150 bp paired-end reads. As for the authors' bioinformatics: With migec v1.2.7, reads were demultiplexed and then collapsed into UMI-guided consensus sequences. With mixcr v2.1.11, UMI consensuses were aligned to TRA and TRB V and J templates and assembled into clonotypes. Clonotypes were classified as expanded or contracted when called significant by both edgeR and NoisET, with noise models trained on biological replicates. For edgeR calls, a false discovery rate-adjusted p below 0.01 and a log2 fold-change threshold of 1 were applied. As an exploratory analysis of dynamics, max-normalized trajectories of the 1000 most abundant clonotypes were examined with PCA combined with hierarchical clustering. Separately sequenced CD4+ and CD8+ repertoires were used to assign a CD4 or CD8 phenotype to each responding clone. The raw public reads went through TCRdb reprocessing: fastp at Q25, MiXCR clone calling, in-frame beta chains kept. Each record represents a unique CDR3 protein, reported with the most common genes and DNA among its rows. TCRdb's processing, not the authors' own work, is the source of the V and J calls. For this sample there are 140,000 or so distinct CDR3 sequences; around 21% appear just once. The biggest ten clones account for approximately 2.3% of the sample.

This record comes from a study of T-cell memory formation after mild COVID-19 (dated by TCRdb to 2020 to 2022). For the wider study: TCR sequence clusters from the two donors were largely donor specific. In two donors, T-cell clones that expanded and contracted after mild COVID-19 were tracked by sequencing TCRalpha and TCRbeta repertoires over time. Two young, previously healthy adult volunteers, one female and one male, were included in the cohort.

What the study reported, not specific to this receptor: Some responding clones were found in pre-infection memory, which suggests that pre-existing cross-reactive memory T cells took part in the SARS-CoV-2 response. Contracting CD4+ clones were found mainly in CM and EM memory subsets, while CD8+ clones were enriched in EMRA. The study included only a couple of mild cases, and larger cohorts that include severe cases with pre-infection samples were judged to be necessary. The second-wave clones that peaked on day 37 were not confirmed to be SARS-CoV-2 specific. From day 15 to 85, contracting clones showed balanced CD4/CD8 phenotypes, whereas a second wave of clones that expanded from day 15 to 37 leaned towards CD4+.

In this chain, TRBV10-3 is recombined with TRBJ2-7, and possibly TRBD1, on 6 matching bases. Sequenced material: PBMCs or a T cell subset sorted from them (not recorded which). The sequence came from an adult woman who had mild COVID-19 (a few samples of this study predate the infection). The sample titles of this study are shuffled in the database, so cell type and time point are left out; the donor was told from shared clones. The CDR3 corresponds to CATTVGQLGDYEQYF. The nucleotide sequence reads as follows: TGTGCCACTACAGTTGGACAGCTGGGGGATTACGAGCAGTACTTC.